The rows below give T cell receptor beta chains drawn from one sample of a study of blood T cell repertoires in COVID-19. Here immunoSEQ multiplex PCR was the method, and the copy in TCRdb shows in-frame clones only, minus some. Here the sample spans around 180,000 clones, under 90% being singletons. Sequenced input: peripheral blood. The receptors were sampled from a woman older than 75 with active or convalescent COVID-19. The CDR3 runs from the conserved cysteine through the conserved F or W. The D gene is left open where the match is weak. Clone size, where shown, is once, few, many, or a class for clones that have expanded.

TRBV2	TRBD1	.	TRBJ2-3	TGTGCCAGCAGTAAAGTGAGGGGGCGCGAAGATACGCAGTATTTT	CASSKVRGREDTQYF
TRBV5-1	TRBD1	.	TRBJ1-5	TGCGCCAGCAGCCTTACAGGGGGTGGCAATCAGCCCCAGCATTTT	CASSLTGGGNQPQHF
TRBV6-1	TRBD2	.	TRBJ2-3	TGTGCCAGCAGTGAAACGACTAGCGGACCGACAGATACGCAGTATTTT	CASSETTSGPTDTQYF
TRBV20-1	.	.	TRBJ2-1	TGCAGTGCTAGTTGGAGGGAGTCCTACAATGAGCAGTTCTTC	CSASWRESYNEQFF
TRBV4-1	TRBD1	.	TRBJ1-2	TGCGCCAGCAGCCAAGAAGGGACAGGGGGATATGGCTACACCTTC	CASSQEGTGGYGYTF
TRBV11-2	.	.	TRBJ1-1	TGTGCCAGCAGCTTAGGTCGGAACACTGAAGCTTTCTTT	CASSLGRNTEAFF
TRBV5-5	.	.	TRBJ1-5	TGTGCCAGCAGCTTACCACAGGACAATCAGCCCCAGCATTTT	CASSLPQDNQPQHF
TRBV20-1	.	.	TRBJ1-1	TGCAGTGCTAGGAGGGGGTCTGAAGCTTTCTTT	CSARRGSEAFF
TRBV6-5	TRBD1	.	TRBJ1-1	TGTGCCAGCAGTTCAGACAGGGGGACTGAAGCTTTCTTT	CASSSDRGTEAFF
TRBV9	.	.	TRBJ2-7	TGTGCCAGCAGCGTAGTAGGCGGCGGCGAGCAGTACTTC	CASSVVGGGEQYF
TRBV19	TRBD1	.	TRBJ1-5	TGTGCCAGTAGTTCAACAGGGGGTGGCAATCAGCCCCAGCATTTT	CASSSTGGGNQPQHF
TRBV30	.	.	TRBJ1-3	TGTGCCTGGAGTGTCGCAGGCAACACCATATATTTT	CAWSVAGNTIYF
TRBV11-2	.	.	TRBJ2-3	TGTGCCAGCAGCTTAGTTACCATGGTCAAGGGGACAGATACGCAGTATTTT	CASSLVTMVKGTDTQYF
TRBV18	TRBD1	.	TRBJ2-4	TGTGCCAGCTCACCTGGGACAGGGGTTGGCAAAAACATTCAGTACTTC	CASSPGTGVGKNIQYF
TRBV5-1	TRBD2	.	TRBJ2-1	TGCGCCAGCAGAGGGACTAGCGGGAGCAGGGAGCAGTTCTTC	CASRGTSGSREQFF
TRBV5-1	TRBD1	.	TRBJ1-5	TGCGCCAGCAGCTGGACAGGTCAAAATCAGCCCCAGCATTTT	CASSWTGQNQPQHF
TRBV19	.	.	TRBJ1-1	TGTGCCAGTAGTATAGCAGGAACCACTGAAGCTTTCTTT	CASSIAGTTEAFF
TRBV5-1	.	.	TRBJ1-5	TGCGCCAGCAGCTTTTATGTAGATCAGCCCCAGCATTTT	CASSFYVDQPQHF
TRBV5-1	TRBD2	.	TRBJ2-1	TGCGCCAGCACCCCCACAATCGTGGGAGGGCGCAATGAGCAGTTCTTC	CASTPTIVGGRNEQFF
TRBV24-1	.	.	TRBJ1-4	TGTGCCACCAGTGATCCCGTCGCGGGCGAAAATGAAAAACTGTTTTTT	CATSDPVAGENEKLFF
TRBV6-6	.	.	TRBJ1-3	TGTGCCTCGCTTAGGAGGCCAACCGGAAACACCATATATTTT	CASLRRPTGNTIYF
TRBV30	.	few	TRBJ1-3	TGTGCCTGGAGGCAGGGCTCCACTGGAAACACCATATATTTT	CAWRQGSTGNTIYF
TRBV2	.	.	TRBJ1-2	TGTGCCAGCAGACCGGGGGGGGCACAAGCCTATGGCTACACCTTC	CASRPGGAQAYGYTF
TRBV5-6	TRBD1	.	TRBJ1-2	TGTGCCAGCAGCGGCACAGGGGGCGCGGTAAATGGCTACACCTTC	CASSGTGGAVNGYTF
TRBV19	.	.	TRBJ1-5	TGTGCCAGTAGTCCTGCAGATCTTAGCAATCAGCCCCAGCATTTT	CASSPADLSNQPQHF
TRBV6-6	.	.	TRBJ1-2	TGTGCCACCCTAGTTAACTATGGCTACACCTTC	CATLVNYGYTF
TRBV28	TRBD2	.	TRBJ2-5	TGTGCCAGCAAACCGGGACTAGCGGGGAAGACCCAGTACTTC	CASKPGLAGKTQYF
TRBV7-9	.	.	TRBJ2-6	TGTGCCAGCAGCTTAAGCATCACGGGTACTGGGGCCAACGTCCTGACTTTC	CASSLSITGTGANVLTF
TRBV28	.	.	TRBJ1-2	TGTACCTCCGGCCGGGGAACTAACTATGGCTACACCTTC	CTSGRGTNYGYTF
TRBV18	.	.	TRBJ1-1	TGTGCCAGCTCACCTATCCAGGTTACTGAAGCTTTCTTT	CASSPIQVTEAFF
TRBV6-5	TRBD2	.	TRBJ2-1	TGTGCCAGCACGAGGAGCGGGAGTATGTATGAGCAGTTCTTC	CASTRSGSMYEQFF
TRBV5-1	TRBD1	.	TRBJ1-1	TGCGCCAGCAGCCCGCCGACAGGGCCTGAAGCTTTCTTT	CASSPPTGPEAFF
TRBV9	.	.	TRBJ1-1	TGTGCCAGCAGCGTAGAGGCTGGACAGTTGAACACTGAAGCTTTCTTT	CASSVEAGQLNTEAFF
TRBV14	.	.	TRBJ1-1	TGTGCCAGCAGCCAAGACGTGGGGGGGGTCTTCAGGAACACTGAAGCTTTCTTT	CASSQDVGGVFRNTEAFF
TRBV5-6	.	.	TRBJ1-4	TGTGCCAGCAGCTTGGGCCGGGTTGAAAAACTGTTTTTT	CASSLGRVEKLFF
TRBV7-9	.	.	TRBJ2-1	TGTGCCAGCAGCTTAGCGGGGAGCTCCTACAATGAGCAGTTCTTC	CASSLAGSSYNEQFF
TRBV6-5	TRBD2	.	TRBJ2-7	TGTGCCAGCAGTTACTTGACTAGCGGGAGGTCCTACGAGCAGTACTTC	CASSYLTSGRSYEQYF
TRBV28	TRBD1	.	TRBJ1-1	TGTGCCAGCAGGAGGGGGCGGCAGAACACTGAAGCTTTCTTT	CASRRGRQNTEAFF
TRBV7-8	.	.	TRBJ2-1	TGTGCCAGCAGCTTAGCCTATAAGGGGGATGAGCAGTTCTTC	CASSLAYKGDEQFF
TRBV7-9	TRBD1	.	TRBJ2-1	TGTGCCAGCAGCCAGACAGGGGGAGTCTACAATGAGCAGTTCTTC	CASSQTGGVYNEQFF
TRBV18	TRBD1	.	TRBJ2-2	TGTGCCAGCTCACCACAGGGGGCGCATAACACCGGGGAGCTGTTTTTT	CASSPQGAHNTGELFF
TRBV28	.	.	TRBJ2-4	TGTGCCAGCAGCAGGCTAGCGTTTGAAAACATTCAGTACTTC	CASSRLAFENIQYF
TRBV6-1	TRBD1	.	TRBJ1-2	TGTGCCAGCAGTCTGAACAGGGGAGGAGGCTATGGCTACACCTTC	CASSLNRGGGYGYTF
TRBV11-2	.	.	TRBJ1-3	TGTGCCAGCAGCTTAGTTCAGGGGTTCTCTGGAAACACCATATATTTT	CASSLVQGFSGNTIYF
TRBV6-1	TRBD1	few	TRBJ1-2	TGTGCCAGCAGTGAAGCAGGGACAGGGAATATACTCTATGGCTACACCTTC	CASSEAGTGNILYGYTF
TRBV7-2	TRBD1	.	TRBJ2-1	TGTGCCAGCAGCCGCACAGGGGGCGGGTACAATGAGCAGTTCTTC	CASSRTGGGYNEQFF
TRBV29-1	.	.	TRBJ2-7	TGCAGCGTTGGGACAAACTCCTACGAGCAGTACTTC	CSVGTNSYEQYF
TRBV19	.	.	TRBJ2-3	TGTGCCAGTAGCACGGGACTTCTCACAGATACGCAGTATTTT	CASSTGLLTDTQYF
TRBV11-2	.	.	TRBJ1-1	TGTGCCAGCAGCTCCCGGGTAGGGGCGAACACTGAAGCTTTCTTT	CASSSRVGANTEAFF
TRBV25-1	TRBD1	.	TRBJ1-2	TGTGCCAGCAGTGAAGGGGTGGGACAGGGGAATGGCTACACCTTC	CASSEGVGQGNGYTF